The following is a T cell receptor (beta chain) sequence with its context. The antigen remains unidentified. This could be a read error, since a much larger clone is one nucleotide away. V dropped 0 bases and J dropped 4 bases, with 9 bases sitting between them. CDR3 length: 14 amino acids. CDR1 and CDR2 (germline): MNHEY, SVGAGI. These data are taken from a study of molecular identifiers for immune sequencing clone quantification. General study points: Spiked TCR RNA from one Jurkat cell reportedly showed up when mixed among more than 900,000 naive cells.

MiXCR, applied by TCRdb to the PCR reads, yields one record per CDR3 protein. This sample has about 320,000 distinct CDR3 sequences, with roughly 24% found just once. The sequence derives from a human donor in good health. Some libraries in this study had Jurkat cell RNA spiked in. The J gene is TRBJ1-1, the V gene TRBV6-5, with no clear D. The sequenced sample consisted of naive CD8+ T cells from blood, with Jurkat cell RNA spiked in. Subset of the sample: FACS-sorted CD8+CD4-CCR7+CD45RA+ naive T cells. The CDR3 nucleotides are TGTGCCAGCAGTTACTCTGGCAGTGGCACTGAAGCTTTCTTT. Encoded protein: CASSYSGSGTEAFF.